This entry is about one TCR beta chain. A single record per CDR3 protein comes from TCRdb applying MiXCR to the RT-PCR reads. The table lists fewer than 400,000 distinct CDR3 sequences, 21% of them singletons, with around 9.6% in the top ten. The data are from a study of response to subunit inactivated influenza vaccine. The CDR3 contains 17 residues. Trimming removed 4 bases at V and 5 bases at J, with 24 bases between. Germline CDR1 is LGHDT and CDR2 is YNNKEL (reference sequence). This TCR came from a man aged 50-75 years who received an inactivated influenza vaccine. The chain uses TRBV3-1 and TRBJ2-7; no firm D call. This sample comprised PBMCs from blood, obtained less than 22 months after vaccination. CDR3 sequence: CASSPGTVIMRIHEQYF. The CDR3 bases are TGTGCCAGCAGCCCCGGAACAGTCATTATGCGTATCCACGAGCAGTACTTC.